This T cell receptor (beta chain) was documented in a study of blood T cell repertoires in COVID-19. Overall study: Sites across the United States, Italy and Spain contributed samples from acute and convalescent COVID-19. The cDNA or gDNA used as material had been derived from T cells, B-cell-depleted T cells, or PBMCs.

Original processing methods: Nucleated cell counts were estimated from reference gene primer amplification. Repertoires were generated with immunoSEQ multiplex PCR, while TCRdb's copy carries only in-frame clones and drops some. The DNA was the basis for D and trimming; V, J and clone size are from that table. The repertoire has about 220,000 clones, approximately 80% of them found once; the top ten carry 10% to 15%. The V and J ends lost 5 bases and 4 bases, in that order; junction bases with no gene match: 6. The CDR3 runs to 14 residues. The V gene's germline CDR1 is LGHNA and CDR2 YSLEER. Sequencing was performed on peripheral blood. The rearrangement links TRBV4-3 to TRBJ1-2; 8 bases agree with TRBD1. The TCR comes from a human donor in a cohort sampled during active COVID-19. For the CDR3, the DNA is TGCGCCAGCAGCTCCCCAGGGGGCAGCTATGGCTACACCTTC. Translating gives CASSSPGGSYGYTF.